A selection of T cell receptor beta chains follows, all from one sample in a study of cytomegalovirus exposure and HLA in healthy donors. Some clones are missing from TCRdb's copy, which holds only in-frame ones; the method was immunoSEQ multiplex PCR. The profile shows approximately 140,000 clones, approximately 88% of them singletons. The source material was PBMCs. The receptors shown here come from a woman between 40 and 50 years old in good health and CMV-seronegative. CDR3s include the opening cysteine and the closing phenylalanine or tryptophan. D genes are given only for firm matches. Expanded clones are given a class, and other clones once, few, many or no size at all.

size	D	V	J	DNA	CDR3
NA	NA	TRBV19	TRBJ2-2	TGTGCCAGTGTTTCGAGATCGAACACCGGGGAGCTGTTTTTT	CASVSRSNTGELFF
few	TRBD1	TRBV5-6	TRBJ2-5	TGTGCCAGCAGCCCCCCGGACAGGGGGACCCAGTACTTC	CASSPPDRGTQYF
NA	NA	TRBV25-1	TRBJ1-3	TGTGCCAGCAGTGACACCTCAGCTGGAAACACCATATATTTT	CASSDTSAGNTIYF
once	TRBD1	TRBV5-4	TRBJ1-4	TGTGCCAGCAGCCCAGGGGGCGATGGATACAAACTGTTTTTT	CASSPGGDGYKLFF
NA	NA	TRBV19	TRBJ2-5	TGTGCCAGTAGTCTACAGGGTGCCGAGACCCAGTACTTC	CASSLQGAETQYF
once	TRBD2	TRBV27	TRBJ2-1	TGTGCCAGCAGTTTAGCCGGACTAGCGAACTACAATGAGCAGTTCTTC	CASSLAGLANYNEQFF
NA	NA	TRBV11-2	TRBJ2-7	TGTGCCAGCAGCTTAAATGGGCCCACCTCCTACGAGCAGTACTTC	CASSLNGPTSYEQYF
NA	NA	TRBV7-2	TRBJ2-2	TGTGCCAGCAGCCCCTGGACAATTGCCGGGGAGCTGTTTTTT	CASSPWTIAGELFF
NA	NA	TRBV6-5	TRBJ1-5	TGTGCCAGCAGTTACAGAGAGGGACCCCAGCATTTT	CASSYREGPQHF
NA	TRBD2	TRBV19	TRBJ2-3	TGTGCCAGTAGTATAGGGGGAGCGGGAGCTTCAGATACGCAGTATTTT	CASSIGGAGASDTQYF
NA	NA	TRBV19	TRBJ2-5	TGTGCCAGTGGTCCGGGAAGGGCAGAGACCCAGTACTTC	CASGPGRAETQYF
NA	TRBD2	TRBV6-1	TRBJ2-7	TGTGCCAGCAGTGAATTACTAGCGGGAGGGCCAGCGGTATACGAGCAGTACTTC	CASSELLAGGPAVYEQYF
NA	TRBD2	TRBV2	TRBJ2-7	TGTGCCAGCAGTGCCCAGCGGGAGGGCTACGAGCAGTACTTC	CASSAQREGYEQYF
once	NA	TRBV11-3	TRBJ2-7	TGTGCCAGCAGTCAGACTAGGGGCAACGAGCAGTACTTC	CASSQTRGNEQYF
NA	TRBD1	TRBV6-5	TRBJ2-7	TGTGCCAGCAGTCACCGGGACAGAAGCTACGAGCAGTACTTC	CASSHRDRSYEQYF
NA	TRBD2	TRBV6-6	TRBJ2-3	TGTGCCAGCAGACAGCGCGGACTAGCGGGGACAGATACGCAGTATTTT	CASRQRGLAGTDTQYF
NA	NA	TRBV5-1	TRBJ1-6	TGCGCCAGCAGCTTGGTGGGGGCTCCGTCACCCCTCCACTTT	CASSLVGAPSPLHF
NA	NA	TRBV12-5	TRBJ1-2	TGTGCTAGTGGTTTGGTCCCCCCCAGCGCGAGTGGCTACACCTTC	CASGLVPPSASGYTF
NA	NA	TRBV4-2	TRBJ2-1	TGTGCCAGCAGCCAAGAGGTGTTGGCCTTGGATGAGCAGTTCTTC	CASSQEVLALDEQFF
NA	TRBD2	TRBV5-6	TRBJ2-3	TGTGCCAGCAGCTTGGAAACTAGCGGGATCACAGATACGCAGTATTTT	CASSLETSGITDTQYF
NA	NA	TRBV5-8	TRBJ1-2	TGTGCCAGCAGCCGAGGGGGGGGAGGACATGGGGAGGAGTCGTTCGGCTACACCTTC	CASSRGGGGHGEESFGYTF
NA	NA	TRBV7-3	TRBJ1-5	TGTGCCAGCAGCTTCCTGGACAAGAATAGCAATCAGCCCCAGCATTTT	CASSFLDKNSNQPQHF
NA	NA	TRBV6-5	TRBJ1-4	TGTGCCAGTCAACACGCAACTAATGAAAAACTGTTTTTT	CASQHATNEKLFF
NA	TRBD1	TRBV4-3	TRBJ1-2	TGCGCCAGCAGCCTCGGCGTCGGGACAGGGAGCTATGGCTACACCTTC	CASSLGVGTGSYGYTF
NA	TRBD2	TRBV6-5	TRBJ2-1	TGTGCCAGCAGTTACTCGTTCCTAGCGGGAGTAGGTGAGCAGTTCTTC	CASSYSFLAGVGEQFF
NA	NA	TRBV6-5	TRBJ1-1	TGTGCCAGCAGTTACTCGGGGGCGTTGGGCACTGAAGCTTTCTTT	CASSYSGALGTEAFF
NA	TRBD1	TRBV11-1	TRBJ1-1	TGTGCCAGCGGGGGACAGGGGGCAGGTACTGAAGCTTTCTTT	CASGGQGAGTEAFF
few	NA	TRBV6-5	TRBJ1-1	TGTGCCAGCAGTTGGGGAGTAGGCACTGAAGCTTTCTTT	CASSWGVGTEAFF
once	NA	TRBV7-9	TRBJ2-7	TGTGCCAGCAGCTTAGGGGCTGCGATCTACGGGCAGTACTTC	CASSLGAAIYGQYF
NA	TRBD1	TRBV25-1	TRBJ1-2	TGTGCCAGCAGTGACAGCCTGACAGGGAGTCAGCCCTATGGCTACACCTTC	CASSDSLTGSQPYGYTF
NA	TRBD2	TRBV10-3	TRBJ2-2	TGTGCCGTAGAGCCCGGACTAGCGGGAGAGTCCGGGGAGCTGTTTTTT	CAVEPGLAGESGELFF
once	NA	TRBV28	TRBJ2-1	TGTGCCAGCATTCAGGGGTACAATGAGCAGTTCTTC	CASIQGYNEQFF
NA	NA	TRBV7-6	TRBJ2-5	TGTGCCAGCAGCTTTAGCGGACCCCAAGAGACCCAGTACTTC	CASSFSGPQETQYF
NA	NA	TRBV21-1	TRBJ2-5	TGTGCCAGTTTAGCGGGAGGAGAGACCCAGTACTTC	CASLAGGETQYF
NA	TRBD2	TRBV7-2	TRBJ2-2	TGTGCCAGCAGCTTAGCTAGCGGGAGATGGACCGGGGAGCTGTTTTTT	CASSLASGRWTGELFF
once	NA	TRBV18	TRBJ1-1	TGTGCCAGCTCACCAGGAGGGCCCGGCACTGAAGCTTTCTTT	CASSPGGPGTEAFF
NA	TRBD1	TRBV6-1	TRBJ1-2	TGTGCCAGCATCTGGACAGGGAGGGATGGCTACACCTTC	CASIWTGRDGYTF
once	NA	TRBV6-5	TRBJ2-5	TGTGCCAGCAGCTCATCCCGGGGGGAGACCCAGTACTTC	CASSSSRGETQYF
NA	NA	TRBV7-9	TRBJ2-3	TGTGCCAGCAGCTCTGAGGCCGGGAGTGGCACAGATACGCAGTATTTT	CASSSEAGSGTDTQYF
NA	TRBD2	TRBV4-2	TRBJ2-7	TGTGCCAGCACGCGCCAAGGCGGGAGTCGGCACGAGCAGTACTTC	CASTRQGGSRHEQYF
few	TRBD1	TRBV18	TRBJ1-1	TGTGCCAGCTCCGACAGGGTATCCCCTGAAGCTTTCTTT	CASSDRVSPEAFF
NA	TRBD1	TRBV28	TRBJ1-4	TGTGCCAGCAGTCCACATCGGACAGGATCAACTAATGAAAAACTGTTTTTT	CASSPHRTGSTNEKLFF
NA	NA	TRBV6-7	TRBJ1-2	TGTGCCAGCAGTTACTTACAGGATTCTAACTATGGCTACACCTTC	CASSYLQDSNYGYTF
NA	NA	TRBV5-6	TRBJ1-1	TGTGCCAGCAGCGCCGGGGTTGCCACTGAAGCTTTCTTT	CASSAGVATEAFF
once	NA	TRBV6-1	TRBJ2-5	TGTGCCAGCAACGGGGTCGGGGAGACCCAGTACTTC	CASNGVGETQYF
NA	NA	TRBV13	TRBJ2-7	TGTGCCAGCAGCCCTAACGGGATAACCTACGAGCAGTACTTC	CASSPNGITYEQYF
NA	NA	TRBV6-5	TRBJ2-2	TGTGCCAGCAGTTCTAGCACCGGGGAGCTGTTTTTT	CASSSSTGELFF
NA	NA	TRBV5-1	TRBJ1-2	TGCGCCAGCAGCCCCACGACAGATAGCTATGGCTACACCTTC	CASSPTTDSYGYTF
few	NA	TRBV25-1	TRBJ2-7	TGTGCCAGCAGCAGGGGTCCCGAGCAGTACTTC	CASSRGPEQYF